These 13 T cell receptor beta chains share one sample of origin, sequenced in a study of cytomegalovirus exposure and HLA in healthy donors. The study ran its PCR with 60 Vbeta and 13 Jbeta primers. TCRdb keeps only in-frame clones here, not all; method: immunoSEQ multiplex PCR. The repertoire holds 170,000 or so clones, over 80% seen once, with roughly 1.6% in the top ten. Sequencing was performed on PBMCs. All receptors come from a man aged 45 to 65 in good health and CMV-seronegative.

CDR3 bases: TGTGCCAGCAGCCACGGATCTAGTTACAATGAGCAGTTCTTC. It yields the protein CASSHGSSYNEQFF. The chain recombines TRBV7-2 with TRBJ2-1; no definite D call. V was cut by 5 bases and J by 4 bases, with 12 bases left in between. The CDR3 covers 14 residues. The germline V gene encodes CDR1 SGHTA and CDR2 FQGNSA.

This clone was seen a few times. The chain employs TRBV2 and TRBJ1-6, with a tentative D call TRBD1 (6 bases). V was trimmed by 4 bases and J by 8 bases, leaving 15 bases between them. The germline CDR1 and CDR2 sequences are SNHLY and FYNNEI. The CDR3 sequence is 15 residues long. CDR3 DNA: TGTGCCAGCAGTGCGCTGCTGGCAGGGGATTCACCCCTCCACTTT. It translates to CASSALLAGDSPLHF.

J is TRBJ2-7 and V is TRBV2; TRBD2 might be the D (5 bases). Per the germline V gene, CDR1 is SNHLY and CDR2 is FYNNEI. This CDR3 has 14 amino acids. Between the trimmed V and J ends, which lost 6 bases and 2 bases, there was a span of 14 bases. The CDR3 protein is CASRQRPDTYEQYF. The CDR3 nucleotides are TGTGCCAGCAGACAGCGGCCCGACACCTACGAGCAGTACTTC.

This clone came up once. The chain recombines TRBV7-2 with TRBJ1-1, with D perhaps TRBD1 (5 bases). V was cut by 5 bases and J by 1 base, with 11 bases left in between. Germline CDR1 SGHTA, CDR2 FQGNSA. The CDR3 runs 14 residues. This chain's CDR3 is CASSRQTTNTEAFF. Here the CDR3 DNA reads TGTGCCAGCAGCCGACAGACGACGAACACTGAAGCTTTCTTT.

The V gene is TRBV4-3, the J gene TRBJ1-5, with 10 bases that match TRBD1. This CDR3 has 17 amino acids. The V gene end was trimmed by 0 bases and the J gene end by 5 bases; junction bases not matched to a gene: 7. CDR1 and CDR2 (germline): LGHNA, YSLEER. The CDR3: CASSQDWGQGFHQPQHF. The CDR3 region has the DNA TGCGCCAGCAGCCAAGATTGGGGACAGGGGTTTCATCAGCCCCAGCATTTT.

This sequence joins TRBV11-2 and TRBJ2-3, with D perhaps matching TRBD2 (7 bases). V was pared by 3 bases and J by 4 bases, with 11 bases between. This CDR3 region has 14 residues. Germline-derived CDR1 and CDR2 are SGHAT and FQNNGV. The CDR3 DNA reads TGTGCCAGCAGCTTGGGGCGGGGGCCAGATACGCAGTATTTT. Its translation: CASSLGRGPDTQYF. Full variable domain (missing parts from reference TRBV11-2 and TRBJ2-3): EAGVAQSPRYKIIEKRQSVAFWCNPISGHATLYWYQQILGQGPKLLIQFQNNGVVDDSQLPKDRFSAERLKGVDSTLKIQPAKLEDSAVYLCASSLGRGPDTQYFGPGTRLTVL.

The genes are TRBV7-2 and TRBJ1-5; D gene unclear. Between the trimmed V and J ends, which lost 1 base and 7 bases, there was a span of 11 bases. Per the germline V gene, CDR1 is SGHTA and CDR2 is FQGNSA. This CDR3 region has 14 residues. DNA of the CDR3: TGTGCCAGCAGCTTAGGTCCCGAGAGGCAGCCCCAGCATTTT. It encodes CASSLGPERQPQHF. The entire variable domain, with the rest obtained from reference TRBV7-2 and TRBJ1-5, is as follows: GAGVSQSPSNKVTEKGKDVELRCDPISGHTALYWYRQSLGQGLEFLIYFQGNSAPDKSGLPSDRFSAERTGGSVSTLTIQRTQQEDSAVYLCASSLGPERQPQHFGDGTRLSIL.

The chain uses TRBV7-3 and TRBJ2-5, with TRBD2 matching over 11 bases. Germline values: CDR1 SGHTA, CDR2 FQGTGA. The CDR3 runs to 16 residues. Germline trimming cut 5 bases from V and 0 bases from J; bases unmatched to any gene: 5. Written as DNA, the CDR3 is TGTGCCAGCAGCCGCGGGACTAGCGGATACCAAGAGACCCAGTACTTC. This sequence encodes CASSRGTSGYQETQYF. Full variable domain (remainder filled in from reference TRBV7-3 and TRBJ2-5): GAGVSQTPSNKVTEKGKYVELRCDPISGHTALYWYRQSLGQGPEFLIYFQGTGAADDSGLPNDRFFAVRPEGSVSTLKIQRTERGDSAVYLCASSRGTSGYQETQYFGPGTRLLVL.

The chain recombines TRBV7-9 with TRBJ1-2; 11 nucleotides line up with TRBD1. The V and J ends lost 4 bases and 7 bases, in that order; junction bases with no gene match: 8. Germline assignment: CDR1 SEHNR and CDR2 FQNEAQ (reference sequence). The CDR3 covers 15 residues. CDR3 sequence: CASSYGTGGSGGYTF. DNA for the CDR3: TGTGCCAGCAGCTACGGGACAGGGGGGAGCGGTGGCTACACCTTC.

The V and J genes are TRBV2 and TRBJ2-5; 9 bases match TRBD2. The end of the DNA aligns better with TRBJ2-7, so the J call may be wrong. CDR1 SNHLY and CDR2 FYNNEI come from the germline V gene. There are 15 residues in the CDR3. CDR3 nucleotide sequence: TGTGCCAGCATGGAGTGGAGCGGGGGGACTGACGAGCAGTACTTC. Its protein product is CASMEWSGGTDEQYF.

V is TRBV7-2 and J is TRBJ1-4; the D is unclear. Germline V lookup: CDR1 SGHTA, CDR2 FQGNSA. The CDR3 has 13 amino acids. The V and J ends lost 5 bases and 5 bases respectively, with 9 bases between them. CDR3 protein: CASSLGLNEKLFF. CDR3 DNA: TGTGCCAGCAGCCTAGGGCTCAATGAAAAACTGTTTTTT. Variable domain in full (rest from reference TRBV7-2 and TRBJ1-4): GAGVSQSPSNKVTEKGKDVELRCDPISGHTALYWYRQSLGQGLEFLIYFQGNSAPDKSGLPSDRFSAERTGGSVSTLTIQRTQQEDSAVYLCASSLGLNEKLFFGSGTQLSVL.

The CDR3 protein is CASSYSYRGRAYEQYF. CDR3 nucleotides: TGTGCCAGCAGTTACTCGTACAGGGGGCGTGCCTACGAGCAGTACTTC. This rearrangement joins TRBV6-5 to TRBJ2-7, with 9 bases that match TRBD1. Trimming removed 0 bases from V and 2 bases from J; junction bases left unmatched: 5. The CDR3 runs 16 residues. Germline-derived CDR1 and CDR2 are MNHEY and SVGAGI.

This clone was observed a single time. V and J are TRBV7-2 and TRBJ2-1, with 10 nucleotides matching TRBD2. Germline V lookup: CDR1 SGHTA, CDR2 FQGNSA. Unmatched junction bases numbered 9, after V lost 4 bases and J lost 6 bases. CDR3 length equals 16 residues. Here the CDR3 DNA reads TGTGCCAGCAGCTCCCTCCCTAGCGGGAGTTTCAATGAGCAGTTCTTC. Protein: CASSSLPSGSFNEQFF.